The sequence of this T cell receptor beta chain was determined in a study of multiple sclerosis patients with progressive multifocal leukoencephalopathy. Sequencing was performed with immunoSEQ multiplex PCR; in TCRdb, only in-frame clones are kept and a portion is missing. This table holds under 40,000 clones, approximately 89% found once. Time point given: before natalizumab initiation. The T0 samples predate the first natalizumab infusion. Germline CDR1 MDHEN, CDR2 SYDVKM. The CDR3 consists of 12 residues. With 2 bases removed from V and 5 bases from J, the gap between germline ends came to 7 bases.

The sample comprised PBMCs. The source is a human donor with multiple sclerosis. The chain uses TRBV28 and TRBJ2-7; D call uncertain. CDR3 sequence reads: CASSLPRHEQYF. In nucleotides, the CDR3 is TGTGCCAGCAGTTTACCTCGCCACGAGCAGTACTTC.